Listed here are 23 T cell receptor beta chains from one sample, sequenced in a study of T cells in Graves' hyperthyroidism and ophthalmopathy. RNA transcripts were the template for amplifying TCR beta CDR3 regions. First-round RT-PCR targeting the TCR CDR3 was performed with the HTBI primer set. TCRdb redid the calling of the multiplex PCR reads with MiXCR, one entry per CDR3 protein. The table includes around 690,000 distinct CDR3 sequences, roughly 17% detected once. The sample consisted of blood. Every receptor here comes from a man in his forties or fifties with Graves' hyperthyroidism.

In its sample, this clonotype was seen once. V is TRBV11-2 and J is TRBJ1-4; unclear D gene. The germline V gene encodes CDR1 SGHAT and CDR2 FQNNGV. V shed 3 bases and J shed 8 bases, with 10 bases lying between them. This CDR3 spans 13 amino acids. CDR3 sequence: CASSLLSREKLFF. The CDR3 DNA follows: TGTGCCAGCAGCTTGCTTAGTCGGGAAAAACTGTTTTTT.

J is TRBJ2-7 and V is TRBV29-1; 7 bases line up with TRBD1. The CDR3 has 13 residues. V lost 7 bases and J lost 3; bases outside the gene matches: 9. Germline loops: CDR1 SQVTM, CDR2 ANQGSEA. The CDR3 sequence: CSGRDSWDYEQYF. CDR3 nucleotides: TGCAGCGGCCGGGACAGTTGGGACTACGAGCAGTACTTC.

The V call is TRBV6-2 or TRBV6-3, the J call TRBJ1-5, with D possibly being TRBD1 (5 bases). The V and J ends lost 8 bases and 0 bases respectively, with 14 bases between them. Germline V gene lookup returns CDR1 MNHEY and CDR2 SVGEGT. The CDR3 spans 15 residues. CDR3 sequence reads: CASWFGTFSNQPQHF. In nucleotides, the CDR3 is TGTGCCAGCTGGTTCGGGACGTTTAGCAATCAGCCCCAGCATTTT.

In this sample, this clonotype turned up many times. V and J are TRBV6-1 and TRBJ1-1; 9 bases match TRBD1. Trimming took 4 bases from V and 3 from J; bases not matched to a gene: 6. This CDR3 has 15 amino acids. Per germline, CDR1 MNHNS and CDR2 SASEGT. The CDR3 nucleotides read TGTGCCAGCAGTGTAACAGGGGGCTTGGACACTGAAGCTTTCTTT. Protein sequence: CASSVTGGLDTEAFF.

This clonotype has a count of ten or more. V and J are TRBV7-3 and TRBJ1-1, with D tentatively TRBD1 (6 bases). Between the trimmed V and J ends, which lost 3 bases and 4 bases, there was a span of 12 bases. The CDR3 is 14 amino acids. Germline loops: CDR1 SGHTA, CDR2 FQGTGA. In nucleotides, the CDR3 is TGTGCCAGCAGCTTGCTACAGGGAAGCACTGAAGCTTTCTTT. This gives the protein CASSLLQGSTEAFF. Using reference TRBV7-3 and TRBJ1-1 for the parts outside the CDR3, the full variable domain is GAGVSQTPSNKVTEKGKYVELRCDPISGHTALYWYRQSLGQGPEFLIYFQGTGAADDSGLPNDRFFAVRPEGSVSTLKIQRTERGDSAVYLCASSLLQGSTEAFFGQGTRLTVV.

This clonotype is a singleton in its sample. A junction boundary mismatches the germline segment, possibly from a read error. The V and J genes are TRBV18 and TRBJ1-1; D is ambiguous. The CDR3 contains 13 residues. CDR1 is KGHSH and CDR2 is LQKENI in the germline V gene. Here the CDR3 DNA reads TGTGCCAGTTCGGACGACATGAACACTGAAGCTCTCTTT. Its translation is CASSDDMNTEALF.

This clonotype was found many times. The rearrangement joins TRBV3-1 to TRBJ2-1; 8 bases are a match to TRBD2. The CDR3 consists of 14 residues. Trimming removed 2 bases from V and 9 bases from J; junction bases left unmatched: 6. Looked up from germline, CDR1 is LGHDT and CDR2 is YNNKEL (reference sequence). DNA of the CDR3: TGTGCCAGCAGCCAAAGGAGCGGGAGCGGTGAGCAGTTCTTC. Its protein product is CASSQRSGSGEQFF.

This clonotype has ten or more counts. The chain recombines TRBV18 with TRBJ1-1, with D possibly matching TRBD1 (5 bases). Trimming took off 3 bases at V and 5 bases at J, with 13 bases between the two ends. The CDR3 consists of 14 residues. Germline values: CDR1 KGHSH, CDR2 LQKENI. DNA for the CDR3: TGTGCCAGCTCACCCGACCACGGGGGGACTGAAGCTTTCTTT. Amino acids: CASSPDHGGTEAFF.

This clonotype came up many times. This chain connects TRBV9 to TRBJ1-2; D might be TRBD1 (6 bases). Germline V gives CDR1 SGDLS, CDR2 YYNGEE. The CDR3 totals 14 residues. V was shortened by 5 bases and J by 5 bases, with 16 bases between the two germline ends. The CDR3 nucleotides are TGTGCCAGCAGTCACACAGGGAGTCTTTATGGCTACACCTTC. Amino acid sequence: CASSHTGSLYGYTF.

This clonotype was seen many times. The chain has TRBV7-2 and TRBJ2-7; possibly TRBD2 for D (7 bases). This CDR3 is built from 15 residues. V lost 5 bases and J 0 bases, leaving 14 bases between the germline ends. Germline values: CDR1 SGHTA, CDR2 FQGNSA. CDR3: CASSTTGGSSYEQYF. The CDR3 nucleotides are TGTGCCAGCAGCACGACAGGCGGGAGCTCCTACGAGCAGTACTTC.

This clonotype was recorded at least ten times. The CDR3 spells CSARVRAGTDTQYF. CDR3 sequence (DNA): TGCAGTGCTAGAGTTCGCGCCGGAACAGATACGCAGTATTTT. The rearrangement uses TRBV20-1 and TRBJ2-3; D remains unclear. This CDR3 region has 14 residues. Germline loops: CDR1 DFQATT, CDR2 SNEGSKA (reference sequence). The ends were cut back, 1 base at V and 3 bases at J, with 11 bases in the middle.

This clonotype was picked up a small number of times. The rearrangement links TRBV30 to TRBJ1-5; no firm D call. Trimming left V 2 bases short and J 7 bases short, with 12 bases between. This CDR3 has 13 amino acids. Germline CDR1 is GTSNPN and CDR2 is SVGIG (reference sequence). The CDR3 DNA follows: TGTGCCTGGAGTAGGCAGGATGACCAGCCCCAGCATTTT. Translating it yields CAWSRQDDQPQHF. Full variable domain (rest looked up from reference TRBV30 and TRBJ1-5): SQTIHQWPATLVQPVGSPLSLECTVEGTSNPNLYWYRQAAGRGLQLLFYSVGIGQISSEVPQNLSASRPQDRQFILSSKKLLLSDSGFYLCAWSRQDDQPQHFGDGTRLSIL.

In this sample, this clonotype turned up many times. The chain combines TRBV28 with TRBJ2-1; 9 bases agree with TRBD2. Germline CDR1 is MDHEN and CDR2 is SYDVKM. The CDR3 runs to 16 residues. The ends lost 5 bases at V and 10 bases at J; junction bases unmatched: 15. DNA of the CDR3: TGTGCCAGCAGTCTTAAACCCGCGGGAGGGCCCCGGGAGCAGTTCTTC. Its protein is CASSLKPAGGPREQFF.

This clonotype showed up many times. The V call is TRBV12-3 or TRBV12-4, the J call TRBJ1-1, with D uncertain. Trimming took off 6 bases at V and 5 bases at J, with 16 bases between the two ends. The CDR3 extends over 14 amino acids. The CDR3 nucleotides are TGTGCCAGCAGCCGTGTCGGGGTAAGGACTGAAGCTTTCTTT. This sequence encodes CASSRVGVRTEAFF.

This clonotype was observed at least ten times. The chain links TRBV7-6 to TRBJ2-1; weak D call: TRBD2 (6 bases). The CDR3 is 16 amino acids. Germline lookup yields CDR1 SGHVS and CDR2 FNYEAQ. With 6 bases removed from V and 4 bases from J, the gap between germline ends came to 19 bases. The CDR3 loop is CASSPAGGRMYNEQFF. CDR3 coding DNA: TGTGCCAGCAGTCCCGCAGGTGGGAGGATGTACAATGAGCAGTTCTTC.

The rearrangement joins TRBV10-3 to TRBJ2-2, with 8 positions matching TRBD2. J was trimmed by 1 base and V by 3 bases; bases with no gene match: 4. Germline-derived CDR1 and CDR2 are ENHRY and SYGVKD. This CDR3 contains 16 residues. The CDR3 is CAISEVAGQNTGELFF. Written as DNA, the CDR3 is TGTGCCATCAGTGAAGTAGCGGGACAGAACACCGGGGAGCTGTTTTTT.

The chain combines TRBV9 with TRBJ2-5; D is unresolved. The CDR3 consists of 13 residues. The germline gives CDR1 SGDLS, CDR2 YYNGEE. Trimming stripped 0 bases from V and 5 bases from J, with 8 bases between. The DNA of the CDR3 is TGTGCCAGCAGCGTAGAGGCCAAGGAGACCCAGTACTTC. The encoded protein is CASSVEAKETQYF.

In its sample, this clonotype was seen many times. The chain combines TRBV6-2 or TRBV6-3 with TRBJ1-1; maybe TRBD1 (6 bases). In germline, CDR1 is MNHEY, CDR2 SVGEGT. V was cut by 6 bases and J by 5 bases, with 22 bases left in between. The CDR3 sequence is 16 residues long. CDR3 loop: CASRSWGRGGGTEAFF. In DNA form, the CDR3 reads TGTGCCAGCAGATCGTGGGGCAGGGGAGGTGGAACTGAAGCTTTCTTT.

This clonotype was seen only a few times. The J gene is TRBJ2-7, the V gene TRBV15; the D is unclear. The length of the CDR3 is 16 residues. With 0 bases removed from V and 5 bases from J, the gap between germline ends came to 17 bases. Germline values: CDR1 LNHNV, CDR2 YYDKDF (reference sequence). CDR3 loop: CATSRDLLEASHEQYF. CDR3 DNA: TGTGCCACCAGCAGAGATCTCCTGGAAGCGTCACACGAGCAGTACTTC.

This clonotype was seen more than once but under ten times. The CDR3 loop reads CASFPGVNTEAFF. The DNA for the CDR3 is TGTGCCAGCTTTCCGGGGGTGAACACTGAAGCTTTCTTT. The chain is built from TRBV18 and TRBJ1-1; the D gene is possibly TRBD1 (5 bases). CDR3 length: 13 amino acids. V was clipped by 7 bases and J by 0 bases, with 9 bases between them. Germline loops: CDR1 KGHSH, CDR2 LQKENI.

In this sample, this clonotype turned up many times. CDR3 coding DNA: TGTGCCAGCAGTTTAGGACGACTAGTACGGGGCACAGATACGCAGTATTTT. This translates into CASSLGRLVRGTDTQYF. The V and J genes are TRBV27 and TRBJ2-3; tentative D call: TRBD2 (6 bases). Germline CDR1 is MNHEY and CDR2 is SMNVEV (reference sequence). V was shortened by 2 bases and J by 1 base, with 16 bases between the two germline ends. The CDR3 spans 17 residues.

V usage is TRBV19 and J usage is TRBJ2-7, with D possibly being TRBD1 or TRBD2 (6 bases each). The CDR3 runs to 12 residues. In germline, CDR1 is LNHDA, CDR2 SQIVND (reference sequence). The V end was cut by 11 bases, the J end by 7 bases, with 18 bases between. This CDR3 reads CALSGRGNEQYF. CDR3 sequence (DNA): TGTGCCCTTAGCGGCAGGGGTAATGAGCAGTACTTC.

A few counts support this clonotype. The chain is built from TRBV7-8 and TRBJ1-5, with 7 bases fitting TRBD1. The germline CDR1 and CDR2 sequences are SGHVS and FQNEAQ. This CDR3 contains 19 residues. J lost 0 bases, V lost 2 bases, and 13 bases had no gene match. CDR3 nucleotide sequence: TGTGCCAGCAGCTTAAGTAGCATAGGGACAGCCTATAGCAATCAGCCCCAGCATTTT. Its translation: CASSLSSIGTAYSNQPQHF. Variable domain in full (rest from reference TRBV7-8 and TRBJ1-5): GAGVSQSPRYKVAKRGQDVALRCDPISGHVSLFWYQQALGQGPEFLTYFQNEAQLDKSGLPSDRFFAERPEGSVSTLKIQRTQQEDSAVYLCASSLSSIGTAYSNQPQHFGDGTRLSIL.